Included here is one T cell receptor beta chain sequence, with context. Per the study methods: It was from reference gene primer amplification that nucleated cell counts were estimated. Libraries were prepared by immunoSEQ multiplex PCR; TCRdb keeps only in-frame clonotypes and omits some of them. The V and J calls and clone size are taken from that table; D and trimming were inferred from the DNA. The sample lists 250,000 to 300,000 clones, 70% to 90% occurring once. V gave up 2 bases and J gave up 4 bases, with 10 bases separating them. There are 14 residues in the CDR3. Germline CDR1 and CDR2: SGHAT and FQNNGV. These data come from a study of blood T cell repertoires in COVID-19. On the study more broadly: There were acute and convalescent COVID-19 samples, and they came from the United States, Italy and Spain. Sample material is recorded as cDNA or gDNA derived from T cells, B-cell-depleted T cells, or PBMCs.

Sequencing was done on a sample of peripheral blood. This clonotype was sampled from a woman between 65 and 79 years old with acute or convalescent COVID-19. The V gene is TRBV11-2, the J gene TRBJ2-3; D gene uncertain. The CDR3 region is CASSLFPSPDTQYF. The CDR3 region has the DNA TGTGCCAGCAGCTTATTCCCTAGTCCAGATACGCAGTATTTT. The variable domain in full, with the rest retrieved from reference TRBV11-2 and TRBJ2-3, is EAGVAQSPRYKIIEKRQSVAFWCNPISGHATLYWYQQILGQGPKLLIQFQNNGVVDDSQLPKDRFSAERLKGVDSTLKIQPAKLEDSAVYLCASSLFPSPDTQYFGPGTRLTVL.